The table lists the clone carrying this TCR beta chain with a few counts. Its antigen is still unknown. Donors contributed one heparinised blood draw apiece, averaging about 116 mL. Isolation of CD4+ naive, central memory, regulatory and stem cell-like memory cells was achieved by sorting via CD45RO/CCR7/CD25/CD127/CD95/CD27. Investigators reverse transcribed all isolated RNA, so they sequenced expressed TCRB transcripts. Measured with immunoSEQ multiplex PCR; TCRdb has only the in-frame clones, and not every one. The sample has nearly 350,000 clones; roughly 8% are singletons. V shed 2 bases, J shed 8 bases, and the junction held 9 bases outside the gene matches. The germline CDR1 and CDR2 sequences are SGHTA and FQGNSA. The CDR3 extends over 15 amino acids. This record comes from a study of beta chain features in type 1 diabetes. Study-level information: Some 99 million sorted cells were examined across all samples. Study conclusions and caveats: For patients, the naive, central memory and Treg TCRB repertoires appeared more alike than for healthy donors.

This rearrangement joins TRBV7-2 to TRBJ2-1; 7 positions agree with TRBD2. The sample consisted of central memory CD4+ T cells from blood. This receptor was obtained from a woman aged 18-29 years in good health. CDR3 DNA sequence: TGTGCCAGCAGCTTACTCATGCGGGCGGGGGATGAGCAGTTCTTC. Its translation is CASSLLMRAGDEQFF.